The T cell receptor (beta chain) under discussion was sequenced for a study of T-cell reconstitution after alpha-beta-depleted transplantation in children. This clonotype has at least ten counts. Unique molecular identifiers tagged the TCRbeta library. TCRdb ran MiXCR on the PCR reads and lists one entry per CDR3 protein. In the table there are tens of thousands of distinct CDR3 sequences, under 13% of which are singletons. V was trimmed by 4 bases and J by 3 bases, leaving 9 bases between them. Germline V gene lookup returns CDR1 MNHEY and CDR2 SVGAGI. The CDR3 loop spans 13 amino acids. The TCR sequence derives from a human donor who donated a stem cell graft to a child with chronic granulomatous disease. The material sequenced was PBMCs from the stem cell graft donor, taken from the stem cell graft. The chain has TRBV6-5 and TRBJ1-2, with D unclear. The DNA of the CDR3 is TGTGCCAGCAGTTTCGTTGGTGACTATGGCTACACCTTC. This sequence encodes CASSFVGDYGYTF.